This TCR beta chain was observed in a study of Ad26.COV2.S vaccination and SARS-CoV-2 variants. The CDR3 has 15 residues. Germline CDR1 is SGDLS and CDR2 is YYNGEE. With 7 bases removed from V and 0 bases from J, the gap between germline ends came to 11 bases. Treatment given: roughly 19 received Ad26.COV2.S at low or high dose, single or two shots; roughly five received placebo; per-sample allocation not given. Day 63 after the first vaccine or placebo injection was the time point for sampling. Expressing Wuhan-strain SARS-CoV-2 spike, an Ad26 vector served as the vaccine. Profiling relied on immunoSEQ multiplex PCR, and the TCRdb table lists in-frame clones only, not all of them. The repertoire has approximately 480,000 clones, around nine tenths of them found once; the top ten carry 10% to 15%.

The TCR comes from a person aged 18-65 years who received the Ad26.COV2.S COVID-19 vaccine or a placebo. This specimen consisted of peripheral blood, obtained in a trial of Ad26.COV2.S vaccine versus placebo. The chain uses TRBV9 and TRBJ1-6; possibly TRBD1 for D (5 bases). The CDR3 DNA is TGTGCCAGCGGGGGGTCTAGCTCCTATAATTCACCCCTCCACTTT. As protein: CASGGSSSYNSPLHF.